This T cell receptor beta chain appears in the sequencing data of a study of blood T cell repertoires in COVID-19. Across the study: Spain, Italy and the United States supplied samples that represented acute and convalescent COVID-19. T cells, B-cell-depleted T cells, or PBMCs supplied cDNA or gDNA.

The germline V gene encodes CDR1 SNHLY and CDR2 FYNNEI. The CDR3 covers 14 residues. The V gene end was trimmed by 4 bases and the J gene end by 6 bases; junction bases not matched to a gene: 4. In the authors' workflow: Amplified reference gene primers provided the basis for estimating nucleated cell counts. The table came from immunoSEQ multiplex PCR; TCRdb's copy has only in-frame clones and leaves some out. V, J and clone size are those of that table, while D and trimming were read from the DNA. This table has about 300,000 clones, about 87% appearing once. The TCR comes from a man in his 70s with acute or convalescent COVID-19. The V call is TRBV2, the J call TRBJ1-5, with TRBD1 matching 9 bases. Sequenced material: peripheral blood. The CDR3 loop reads CASSATGGTQPQHF. The CDR3 bases are TGTGCCAGCAGTGCCACAGGGGGCACTCAGCCCCAGCATTTT.